The 23 T cell receptor beta chains presented below share a single source sample, sequenced in a study of cytomegalovirus exposure and HLA in healthy donors (dated by TCRdb to 2016 to 2017). Preparation of the library involved the immunoSEQ multiplex PCR assay. The multiplex PCR relied on a mix of 60 forward primers for TCR Vbeta segments and 13 reverse primers for TCR Jbeta segments. Drawn from immuneACCESS, this table holds only the in-frame rearrangements with V and J called that TCRdb kept. Clones are partly lost; checked studies trace under half to an unresolved V gene and leave the rest unexplained. The sample data list nearly 200,000 clones, and 70% to 80% of these were observed just once. The biggest ten clones account for 0.35% to 0.5% of the sample. What was sequenced was PBMCs. These receptors were taken from a male donor in good health and CMV-seropositive.

This chain links TRBV6-5 with TRBJ1-4; possible D gene TRBD1, 5 bases. This CDR3 region has 16 residues. CDR1 MNHEY and CDR2 SVGAGI come from the germline V gene. Trimming took off 0 bases at V and 5 bases at J, with 13 bases between the two ends. CDR3 region: CASSYSTGLTNEKLFF. The DNA of the CDR3 is TGTGCCAGCAGTTACTCGACGGGACTGACAAATGAAAAACTGTTTTTT.

About this clone: The sample holds other DNA sequences that translate to the same CDR3. The rearrangement uses TRBV7-7 and TRBJ1-1, with 7 nucleotides matching TRBD1. Germline V gene lookup returns CDR1 SSHAT and CDR2 FNYEAQ (reference sequence). V was clipped by 5 bases and J by 1 base; unmatched bases: 1. The CDR3 is made up of 13 amino acids. The CDR3, as DNA: TGTGCCAGCAGCAGGGACAGGAACACTGAAGCTTTCTTT. Translation: CASSRDRNTEAFF.

The chain couples TRBV2 to TRBJ2-7, with 14 bases fitting TRBD2. V shed 4 bases and J 2 bases; nucleotides not matched to a gene: 1. Germline-derived CDR1 and CDR2 are SNHLY and FYNNEI. The CDR3 loop spans 15 amino acids. The CDR3 reads CASSGGLAGAYEQYF. In nucleotides, the CDR3 is TGTGCCAGCAGTGGGGGACTAGCGGGAGCCTACGAGCAGTACTTC.

This chain uses TRBV19 with TRBJ1-2, with D possibly matching TRBD1 (6 bases). The V gene lost 7 bases and the J gene lost 3 bases, with 15 bases spanning the gap. The CDR3 extends over 14 amino acids. The germline CDR1 and CDR2 sequences are LNHDA and SQIVND (reference sequence). The CDR3 DNA follows: TGTGCCAGTACCGTCACAGGGAACGACTATGGCTACACCTTC. Amino acid sequence: CASTVTGNDYGYTF.

On this clone: In the same sample, other DNA sequences code for this CDR3. V gene TRBV18 combines with J gene TRBJ1-5; 7 bases line up with TRBD1. This CDR3 comprises 15 residues. The germline CDR1 and CDR2 sequences are KGHSH and LQKENI. V lost 4 bases to trimming and J lost 0 bases; unmatched junction nucleotides: 3. CDR3 sequence: CASSLQGHSNQPQHF. The CDR3 DNA is TGTGCCAGCTCACTACAGGGGCATAGCAATCAGCCCCAGCATTTT.

This sequence joins TRBV18 and TRBJ2-7; D remains ambiguous. The germline V gene has CDR1 KGHSH and CDR2 LQKENI. V was trimmed by 3 bases and J by 7 bases, leaving 13 bases between them. The CDR3 has 13 amino acids. DNA for the CDR3: TGTGCCAGCTCACCCGCGTCCCTCCGGGAGCAGTACTTC. The encoded protein is CASSPASLREQYF.

This CDR3 is CASSLPALETQYF. Here the CDR3 DNA reads TGTGCCAGCAGTCTCCCCGCGTTAGAGACCCAGTACTTC. The gene calls are TRBV7-9 and TRBJ2-5, with no clear D. V was cut by 6 bases and J by 4 bases, with 12 bases left in between. Per germline, CDR1 SEHNR and CDR2 FQNEAQ (reference sequence). The length of the CDR3 is 13 residues.

This rearrangement joins TRBV4-1 to TRBJ2-2; perhaps TRBD1 as D (7 bases). CDR1 and CDR2 from the germline V gene are MGHRA and YSYEKL. This CDR3 comprises 15 residues. Trimming took off 4 bases at V and 1 base at J, with 10 bases between the two ends. The DNA of the CDR3 is TGCGCCAGCAGCCGCCAGGGGGGGAACACCGGGGAGCTGTTTTTT. Translating it yields CASSRQGGNTGELFF.

The chain recombines TRBV28 with TRBJ1-4; D may be TRBD1 (6 bases). CDR3 length: 16 residues. Germline lookup yields CDR1 MDHEN and CDR2 SYDVKM. The ends were cut back, 4 bases at V and 7 bases at J, with 19 bases in the middle. The CDR3 region is CASSSTSTGPGEKLFF. The CDR3 DNA is TGTGCCAGCAGTTCCACAAGCACAGGGCCCGGTGAAAAACTGTTTTTT.

The chain joins TRBV4-2 to TRBJ2-7, with D tentatively TRBD2 (7 bases). CDR1 and CDR2 (germline): LGHNA, YNFKEQ. This CDR3 spans 14 amino acids. V lost 1 base and J 5 bases, leaving 12 bases between the germline ends. The CDR3, as DNA: TGTGCCAGCAGCCAAGGGGGGGGCCGCGACGAGCAGTACTTC. Residues: CASSQGGGRDEQYF.

This chain joins TRBV28 and TRBJ2-3; 10 bases map to TRBD2. Germline CDR1 and CDR2: MDHEN and SYDVKM. The CDR3 contains 14 residues. J gave up 4 bases and V 6 bases, and 4 bases lay outside the gene matches. The CDR3 reads CASSPAGGSDTQYF. DNA of the CDR3: TGTGCCAGCAGCCCAGCGGGAGGGTCAGATACGCAGTATTTT.

Concerning this clone: Additional DNA sequences in this sample encode the identical CDR3. The J gene is TRBJ2-3, the V gene TRBV5-4; 7 bases map to TRBD2. Trimming removed 0 bases from V and 0 bases from J; junction bases left unmatched: 1. The CDR3 loop spans 15 amino acids. Per the germline V gene, CDR1 is SGHNT and CDR2 is YYREEE (reference sequence). In DNA, the CDR3 is TGTGCCAGCAGCTTGGGGGGGGGAAGCACAGATACGCAGTATTTT. Translated, it gives CASSLGGGSTDTQYF. The full variable domain, rest sourced from reference TRBV5-4 and TRBJ2-3, is ETGVTQSPTHLIKTRGQQVTLRCSSQSGHNTVSWYQQALGQGPQFIFQYYREEENGRGNFPPRFSGLQFPNYSSELNVNALELDDSALYLCASSLGGGSTDTQYFGPGTRLTVL.

The rearrangement uses TRBV11-3 and TRBJ2-5; the D gene is possibly TRBD2 (6 bases). CDR1 SGHNT and CDR2 YENEEA come from the germline V gene. Trimming stripped 3 bases from V and 5 bases from J, with 13 bases between. This CDR3 contains 14 residues. CDR3 DNA: TGTGCCAGCAGCTTCTCGGGAGCAGCGGAGACCCAGTACTTC. The encoded protein is CASSFSGAAETQYF. The whole variable domain, remainder taken from reference TRBV11-3 and TRBJ2-5, is EAGVVQSPRYKIIEKKQPVAFWCNPISGHNTLYWYLQNLGQGPELLIRYENEEAVDDSQLPKDRFSAERLKGVDSTLKIQPAELGDSAVYLCASSFSGAAETQYFGPGTRLLVL.

The V and J genes are TRBV5-1 and TRBJ2-3; D is unclear. V was shortened by 5 bases and J by 2 bases, with 6 bases between the two germline ends. This CDR3 comprises 12 residues. Germline CDR1 SGHRS, CDR2 YFSETQ. CDR3 in DNA: TGCGCCAGCAGTCTACCCACAGATACGCAGTATTTT. It specifies CASSLPTDTQYF.

The chain combines TRBV6-6 with TRBJ2-3, with 8 bases that match TRBD2. Germline V gene sequence: CDR1 MNHNY, CDR2 SVGAGI (reference sequence). V lost 4 bases to trimming and J lost 3 bases; unmatched junction nucleotides: 6. This CDR3 has 15 amino acids. The CDR3 here is CASSSAGRATDTQYF. For the CDR3, the DNA is TGTGCCAGCAGTTCCGCCGGGAGGGCGACAGATACGCAGTATTTT.

The chain combines TRBV11-2 with TRBJ1-5, with TRBD1 as a possible D gene (5 bases). This CDR3 has 15 residues. The V end was cut by 1 base, the J end by 7 bases, with 14 bases between. Per the germline V gene, CDR1 is SGHAT and CDR2 is FQNNGV. CDR3 amino acids: CASSLAGGQWQPQHF. The DNA of the CDR3 is TGTGCCAGCAGCTTAGCGGGGGGTCAATGGCAGCCCCAGCATTTT.

CDR3 region: CASSLLPTITYEQYF. In DNA form, the CDR3 reads TGTGCCAGCAGCTTACTCCCTACTATTACCTACGAGCAGTACTTC. The chain links TRBV7-2 to TRBJ2-7; D is unresolved. Germline V lookup: CDR1 SGHTA, CDR2 FQGNSA. Trimming removed 2 bases at V and 2 bases at J, with 13 bases between. The CDR3 spans 15 residues. The whole variable domain, remainder taken from reference TRBV7-2 and TRBJ2-7, is GAGVSQSPSNKVTEKGKDVELRCDPISGHTALYWYRQSLGQGLEFLIYFQGNSAPDKSGLPSDRFSAERTGGSVSTLTIQRTQQEDSAVYLCASSLLPTITYEQYFGPGTRLTVT.

V gene TRBV30 combines with J gene TRBJ2-2, with TRBD1 identical over 8 bases. Germline V gene lookup returns CDR1 GTSNPN and CDR2 SVGIG (reference sequence). The CDR3 loop spans 14 amino acids. The junction had 2 bases not matched to a gene; V was cut back by 2 bases and J by 3 bases. CDR3 in DNA: TGTGCCTGGAGTAGGACAGGGCACACCGGGGAGCTGTTTTTT. This codes for CAWSRTGHTGELFF.

As for this clone: The same CDR3 is also encoded by other DNA sequences in this sample. The chain uses TRBV4-3 and TRBJ2-2; TRBD1 aligns across 8 bases. CDR1 is LGHNA, CDR2 YSLEER, per germline. The CDR3 sequence is 17 residues long. The junction had 7 bases not matched to a gene; V was cut back by 0 bases and J by 4 bases. CDR3 bases: TGCGCCAGCAGCCAAGAGTTGGACAGGGCTGGCACCGGGGAGCTGTTTTTT. Protein sequence: CASSQELDRAGTGELFF.

The genes are TRBV10-2 and TRBJ2-2, with 12 positions matching TRBD2. Trimming took 6 bases from V and 4 from J; bases not matched to a gene: 0. CDR1 WSHSY and CDR2 SAAADI come from the germline V gene. The CDR3 covers 14 residues. CDR3 sequence: CASRTSGGTGELFF. The CDR3 nucleotides read TGCGCCAGCAGGACTAGCGGGGGCACCGGGGAGCTGTTTTTT.

The chain has TRBV5-1 and TRBJ1-2; 8 bases are shared with TRBD1. The CDR3 extends over 15 amino acids. Trimming cost V 1 base and J 8 bases; bases outside gene matches: 10. Germline V lookup: CDR1 SGHRS, CDR2 YFSETQ. The CDR3 spells CASSLIEQGAGGYTF. The DNA for the CDR3 is TGCGCCAGCAGCTTGATCGAGCAGGGGGCGGGAGGCTACACCTTC.

This chain uses TRBV7-2 with TRBJ1-6; D uncertain. The CDR3 is 14 residues long. Germline loops: CDR1 SGHTA, CDR2 FQGNSA. The V gene lost 6 bases and the J gene lost 5 bases, with 11 bases spanning the gap. CDR3 nucleotide sequence: TGTGCCAGCAGAAAGATGAGAAATAATTCACCCCTCCACTTT. Translating it yields CASRKMRNNSPLHF.

The chain employs TRBV4-3 and TRBJ2-7; no definite D call. The CDR3 is 14 residues long. From germline, CDR1 is LGHNA and CDR2 YSLEER. V was shortened by 1 base and J by 0 bases, with 7 bases between the two germline ends. The CDR3 sequence: CASSQGSASYEQYF. As DNA, the CDR3 is TGCGCCAGCAGCCAAGGAAGCGCCTCCTACGAGCAGTACTTC.